This TCR beta chain was sequenced during a study of CD8 T cells in Susac syndrome. Notes on this clonotype: The antigen is unknown.

Overall study findings and caveats: Across the total CD8+ repertoires, more than 15 Susac-specific public clones were found. The CD8+ TEMRA repertoires yielded about 5 such clones.

In germline, CDR1 is LGHDT, CDR2 YNNKEL (reference sequence). CDR3 length: 15 residues. V trimming: 5 bases; J trimming: 3 bases; junction bases outside the gene matches: 5. After extraction with the RNeasy kit, about 0.45 to 1 ug of the RNA was reverse transcribed using random hexamers. From the immunoSEQ multiplex PCR reads, TCRdb called clonotypes with MiXCR, one entry per CDR3 protein. The sample has more than 100,000 distinct CDR3 sequences; around 94% are singletons. Sequenced: CD8+ T cells from PBMCs. The chain is built from TRBV3-1 and TRBJ2-7; 12 bases line up with TRBD2. The receptor was derived from a human donor with Susac syndrome. In nucleotides, the CDR3 is TGTGCCAGCAGCGACACTAGCGGGGGGAGCTACGAGCAGTACTTC. This translates into CASSDTSGGSYEQYF.